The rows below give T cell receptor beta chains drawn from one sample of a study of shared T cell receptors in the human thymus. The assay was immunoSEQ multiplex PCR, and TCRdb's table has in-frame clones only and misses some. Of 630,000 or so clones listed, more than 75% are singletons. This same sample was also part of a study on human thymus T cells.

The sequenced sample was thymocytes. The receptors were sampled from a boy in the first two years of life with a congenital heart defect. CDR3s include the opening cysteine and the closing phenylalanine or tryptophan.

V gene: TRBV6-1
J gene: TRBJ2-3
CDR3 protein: CATNRGGTDTQYF

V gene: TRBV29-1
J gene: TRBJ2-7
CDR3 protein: CSVVNRDEQYF

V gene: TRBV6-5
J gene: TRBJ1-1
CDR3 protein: CASSTPERSTEAFF

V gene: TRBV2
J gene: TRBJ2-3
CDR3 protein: CASRNEPGQPTDTQYF

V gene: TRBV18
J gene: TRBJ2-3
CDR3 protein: CASSPAISGGGGDTQYF

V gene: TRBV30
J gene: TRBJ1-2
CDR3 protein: CAWDRTEVNYGYTF

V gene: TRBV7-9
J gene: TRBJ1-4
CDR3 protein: CASSLGQGGEKLFF

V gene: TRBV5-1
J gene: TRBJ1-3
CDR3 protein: CASSLTGSSSGNTIYF

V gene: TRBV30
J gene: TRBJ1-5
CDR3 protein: CAWSVQGGKYSNQPQHF

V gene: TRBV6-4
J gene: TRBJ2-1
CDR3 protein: CASSDRTALSSYNEQFF

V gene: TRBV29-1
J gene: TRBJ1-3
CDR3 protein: CSVRQALISGNTIYF

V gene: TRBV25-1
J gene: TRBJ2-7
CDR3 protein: CASSVLAGESYEQYF

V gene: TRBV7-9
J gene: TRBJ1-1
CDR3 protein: CASSWQGDTEAFF

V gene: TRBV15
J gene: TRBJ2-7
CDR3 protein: CATSRGGQSYEQYF

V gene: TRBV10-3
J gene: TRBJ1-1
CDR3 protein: CAISESTGWVAAAFF

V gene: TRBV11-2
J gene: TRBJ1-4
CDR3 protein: CASSLGGQGGIEKLFF

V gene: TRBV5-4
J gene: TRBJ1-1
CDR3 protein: CASSLAGNTEAFF

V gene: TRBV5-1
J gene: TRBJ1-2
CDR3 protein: CASSLEGRIYGYTF

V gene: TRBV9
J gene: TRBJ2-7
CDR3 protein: CASSVGAGGVEQYF

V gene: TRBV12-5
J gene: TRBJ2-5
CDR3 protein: CASGSPEGLQETQYF

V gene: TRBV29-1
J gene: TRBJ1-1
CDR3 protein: CSADRPNTEAFF

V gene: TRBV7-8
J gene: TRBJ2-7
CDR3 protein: CASSLAPPPPNYAYEQYF

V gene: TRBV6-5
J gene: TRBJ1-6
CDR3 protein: CASSATGYNSPLHF

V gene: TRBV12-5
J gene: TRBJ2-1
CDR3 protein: CASGLVRDRQPLYNEQFF

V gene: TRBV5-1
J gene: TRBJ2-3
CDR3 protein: CASSCRGTDTQYF

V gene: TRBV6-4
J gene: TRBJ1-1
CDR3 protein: CASRPSDAGDTEAFF

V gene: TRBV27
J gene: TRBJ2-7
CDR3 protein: CASSLMEDRGLEEQYF

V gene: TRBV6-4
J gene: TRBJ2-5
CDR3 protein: CASRITGTSGRSRRGETQYF

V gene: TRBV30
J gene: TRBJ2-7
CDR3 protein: CAWKDRMSSYEQYF